The entry below describes one T cell receptor beta chain. As yet, its antigen is unknown. The sample is drawn from a study of cytomegalovirus exposure and HLA in healthy donors. The wider study: The same platform was used for the 110 or so validation repertoires as for the 666 first-cohort repertoires, as reported in a later analysis. General study results and limits: High specificity and sensitivity for cytomegalovirus status were reported for the classifier. The authors enumerated over 150 TCR beta chains as linked to cytomegalovirus.

Measured with immunoSEQ multiplex PCR; TCRdb has only the in-frame clones, and not every one. The sample has under 250,000 clones; about nine tenths are singletons. Donors came from a validation cohort of 90 to 150 subjects, distinct from the first 666-subject cohort. This TCR was recovered from a woman under 30 in good health and CMV-seropositive. The sample taken for sequencing was PBMCs.

The CDR3 protein is CASSPAGTGGRNTQYF. In DNA, the CDR3 is TGTGCCAGCTCACCTGCCGGGACAGGGGGCCGGAATACGCAGTATTTT. The chain employs TRBV18 and TRBJ2-3, with TRBD1 matching 12 bases. CDR1 and CDR2 from the germline V gene are KGHSH and LQKENI. The CDR3 totals 16 residues. Germline trimming cut 3 bases from V and 7 bases from J; bases unmatched to any gene: 8.